This entry lists 9 T cell receptor beta chains sequenced from one sample in a study of T cell changes during pregnancy in multiple sclerosis. The method was immunoSEQ multiplex PCR; TCRdb's version includes in-frame clones alone and lacks a portion of them. The sample yields some 28,000 clones, around 88% seen once. The sample in question was CD4+ T cells from peripheral blood mononuclear cells, obtained in the first trimester of pregnancy. Receptors originate from a female donor in good health, enrolled as a control in a pregnancy study.

The chain employs TRBV7-6 and TRBJ2-2; 7 bases are a match to TRBD2. Germline V gene data show CDR1 as SGHVS and CDR2 as FNYEAQ. CDR3 length: 16 amino acids. The V gene end was trimmed by 1 base and the J gene end by 0 bases; junction bases not matched to a gene: 2. As DNA, the CDR3 is TGTGCCAGCAGCTTAGTGGGAGGGGCGAACACCGGGGAGCTGTTTTTT. Protein sequence: CASSLVGGANTGELFF.

V gene TRBV9 combines with J gene TRBJ1-3, with 7 bases fitting TRBD1. CDR1 and CDR2 (germline): SGDLS, YYNGEE. CDR3 length: 16 residues. The trim removed 4 bases at V and 0 bases at J, leaving 7 bases unmatched. CDR3 sequence: CASSLSTGDSGNTIYF. CDR3 DNA sequence: TGTGCCAGCAGCTTGAGTACAGGGGACTCTGGAAACACCATATATTTT.

This clone was picked up one time. The J gene is TRBJ1-2, the V gene TRBV28; maybe TRBD1 (5 bases). The CDR3 spans 14 residues. Germline-derived CDR1 and CDR2 are MDHEN and SYDVKM. With 6 bases removed from V and 7 bases from J, the gap between germline ends came to 18 bases. Written as DNA, the CDR3 is TGTGCCAGCAGCCCCACCCGGGACTTCTTTGGCTACACCTTC. Its protein product is CASSPTRDFFGYTF.

This clone has only one observation. The sample holds other DNA sequences that translate to the same CDR3. The chain links TRBV28 to TRBJ2-5; a possible D gene is TRBD1 (6 bases). This CDR3 has 13 amino acids. V was cut by 6 bases and J by 2 bases, with 10 bases left in between. CDR1 is MDHEN and CDR2 is SYDVKM in the germline V gene. The chain's CDR3 is CASRPTGQETQYF. The CDR3 region has the DNA TGTGCCAGCAGACCTACAGGGCAAGAGACCCAGTACTTC.

The V and J genes are TRBV7-2 and TRBJ2-7; weak D call: TRBD1 (5 bases). This CDR3 contains 13 residues. V lost 6 bases, J lost 4 bases, and 13 bases lay in between. Looked up from germline, CDR1 is SGHTA and CDR2 is FQGNSA. CDR3 amino acids: CASSMGRDYEQYF. The CDR3, as DNA: TGTGCCAGCAGTATGGGCAGGGATTACGAGCAGTACTTC.

The gene calls are TRBV19 and TRBJ2-3; maybe TRBD1 (5 bases). CDR3 size: 14 residues. Germline V CDR1 and CDR2: LNHDA, SQIVND (reference sequence). Trimming cost V 6 bases and J 0 bases, with 10 bases left between them. The CDR3 loop is CASRAGLSTDTQYF. As DNA, the CDR3 is TGTGCCAGTAGAGCAGGGCTCAGCACAGATACGCAGTATTTT.

The chain has TRBV29-1 and TRBJ1-2; the match to TRBD1 covers 8 bases. Germline V gene data show CDR1 as SQVTM and CDR2 as ANQGSEA. CDR3 size: 12 residues. J gave up 3 bases and V 6 bases, and 3 bases lay outside the gene matches. In DNA, the CDR3 is TGCAGCGTCCAGGGGGCCTACTATGGCTACACCTTC. Protein product: CSVQGAYYGYTF.

This clone showed up just once. This sequence joins TRBV13 and TRBJ1-3, with D possibly matching TRBD1 (5 bases). Looked up from germline, CDR1 is PRHDT and CDR2 is FYEKMQ (reference sequence). Trimming cost V 4 bases and J 0 bases, with 10 bases left between them. The CDR3 runs 15 residues. The CDR3 region has the DNA TGTGCCAGCAGCTCAGGGTTTCGCTCTGGAAACACCATATATTTT. It encodes CASSSGFRSGNTIYF.

This clone has more than one count but fewer than ten. V usage is TRBV2 and J usage is TRBJ1-1; the D gene is possibly TRBD1 (6 bases). This CDR3 is 11 amino acids long. V was trimmed by 7 bases and J by 10 bases, leaving 13 bases between them. Germline values: CDR1 SNHLY, CDR2 FYNNEI. The chain's CDR3 is CASNLQGRAFF. For the CDR3, the DNA is TGTGCCAGCAATTTACAGGGACGAGCTTTCTTT.